The 2 T cell receptor beta chains presented below share a single source sample, sequenced in a study of shared clonotypes between healthy human individuals. Assay used: immunoSEQ multiplex PCR; TCRdb lists only in-frame clones, some missing. The sample consists of 950,000 to 1,100,000 clones, about 75% of them appearing once. Sequencing was done on a sample of memory CD4+ T cells sorted from blood. Subset described: CD45RA-negative fraction. The receptor set was obtained from a man younger than 35 in good health.

This clone was found many times. This chain uses TRBV5-5 with TRBJ2-3; D uncertain. V was pared by 0 bases and J by 5 bases, with 7 bases between. The CDR3 sequence is 13 residues long. Germline CDR1 SGHKS, CDR2 YYEKEE (reference sequence). CDR3 in amino acids: CASSLGTQDTQYF. As DNA, the CDR3 is TGTGCCAGCAGCTTGGGGACCCAAGATACGCAGTATTTT.

The rearrangement joins TRBV5-1 to TRBJ1-6, with D unresolved. This CDR3 spans 14 amino acids. Germline-derived CDR1 and CDR2 are SGHRS and YFSETQ. Between the trimmed V and J ends, which lost 2 bases and 5 bases, there was a span of 8 bases. CDR3 protein: CASSFSMDNSPLHF. In nucleotides, the CDR3 is TGCGCCAGCAGCTTCAGCATGGATAATTCACCCCTCCACTTT.